The 2 T cell receptor beta chains listed next were all sequenced from one sample in a study of T cells in Graves' hyperthyroidism and ophthalmopathy. Amplification of TCR beta CDR3 regions used RNA as the template. Primed by the HTBI set, a first-round RT-PCR was run on the TCR CDR3. MiXCR, run by TCRdb on the multiplex PCR reads, gives a single entry per CDR3 protein. The table records more than 500,000 distinct CDR3 sequences, roughly 15% of them present only once. Source material: blood. All receptors derive from a woman aged 40 to 55 with Graves' ophthalmopathy.

This clonotype was seen ten or more times. V and J are TRBV28 and TRBJ2-7, with 9 nucleotides matching TRBD1. The CDR3 has 13 amino acids. The germline V gene encodes CDR1 MDHEN and CDR2 SYDVKM. The ends lost 6 bases at V and 2 bases at J; junction bases unmatched: 2. CDR3 bases: TGTGCCAGCAGGAGACAGGGGGCCTACGAGCAGTACTTC. Amino acids: CASRRQGAYEQYF.

At least ten counts were recorded for this clonotype. The chain couples TRBV20-1 to TRBJ2-7; D remains ambiguous. Germline V gives CDR1 DFQATT, CDR2 SNEGSKA (reference sequence). V lost 2 bases and J lost 5, with 16 bases in between. The CDR3 runs 14 residues. CDR3 nucleotides: TGCAGTGCTAGACAGGTCGTTAATCTCAACGAGCAGTACTTC. Translated, it gives CSARQVVNLNEQYF.